This T cell receptor beta chain was sequenced in a study of cytomegalovirus exposure and HLA in healthy donors. V dropped 0 bases and J dropped 8; count of bases not matched to a gene: 9. CDR1 and CDR2 (germline): SQVTM, ANQGSEA. CDR3 length equals 14 residues. Researchers ran the PCR with 60 Vbeta and 13 Jbeta primers. The method was immunoSEQ multiplex PCR; TCRdb's version includes in-frame clones alone and lacks a portion of them. The sample comprises 100,000 or so clones, about 80% of which are singletons, and about 2.8% rests with the top ten. What was sequenced was PBMCs. The origin of this receptor is a man in his fifties in good health and CMV-seropositive. The chain is built from TRBV29-1 and TRBJ1-2; TRBD1 matches 7 bases. The CDR3 reads CSVEDRRGQKGYTF. The DNA for the CDR3 is TGCAGCGTTGAAGATCGTAGGGGACAGAAAGGCTACACCTTC.